These 32 T cell receptor beta chains were sequenced from one sample in a study of early T cells in non-severe SARS-CoV-2 infection (dated by TCRdb to about 2021). Library generation was performed with 5' RACE. TCRdb lists the instrument as NextSeq 500. The public sequencing data were trimmed at Q25 with fastp and processed into clonotypes with MiXCR by TCRdb, which kept only in-frame beta chains. Each CDR3 protein gets just one entry, which takes the most common genes and DNA from the rows behind it. This sample comprises under 100,000 distinct CDR3 sequences, 8% to 13% of them detected only once. Roughly 5% of the sample is in the top ten clones. The specimen sequenced was whole blood. The receptors shown here come from an adult who was a healthcare worker with PCR-confirmed SARS-CoV-2 infection or an uninfected control (not recorded which).

The chain joins TRBV18 to TRBJ2-6, with 7 positions matching TRBD1. Per the germline V gene, CDR1 is KGHSH and CDR2 is LQKENI. The CDR3 spans 16 residues. The J segment lost 0 bases and the V segment lost 4 bases, leaving 3 bases of the junction unmatched. The CDR3 protein is CASSRDSHSGANVLTF. Here the CDR3 DNA reads TGTGCCAGCTCACGGGACAGCCACTCTGGGGCCAACGTCCTGACTTTC.

This clonotype was counted only a few times. The gene calls are TRBV28 and TRBJ2-5, with 8 bases aligning to TRBD1. This CDR3 spans 15 amino acids. The V gene's germline CDR1 is MDHEN and CDR2 SYDVKM. With 6 bases clipped from V and 2 bases from J, the junction kept 8 bases outside the gene matches. CDR3 nucleotides: TGTGCCAGCAGCCCTATCTACAGGGGGCAAGAGACCCAGTACTTC. Amino acid sequence: CASSPIYRGQETQYF. The full variable domain, in which reference TRBV28 and TRBJ2-5 provide the parts outside the CDR3, is DVKVTQSSRYLVKRTGEKVFLECVQDMDHENMFWYRQDPGLGLRLIYFSYDVKMKEKGDIPEGYSVSREKKERFSLILESASTNQTSMYLCASSPIYRGQETQYFGPGTRLLVL.

This clonotype was seen a few times. CDR3 sequence: CASSPPDGSKKLFF. In DNA, the CDR3 is TGTGCCAGCAGCCCCCCGGACGGGAGTAAAAAACTGTTTTTT. The chain has TRBV6-1 and TRBJ1-4; D remains unclear. V was pared by 6 bases and J by 9 bases, with 17 bases between. The CDR3 has 14 residues. Germline V gives CDR1 MNHNS, CDR2 SASEGT.

The chain recombines TRBV28 with TRBJ2-1; D is tentatively TRBD1 or TRBD2 (5 bases each). The V gene's germline CDR1 is MDHEN and CDR2 SYDVKM. Trimming left V 5 bases short and J 2 bases short, with 16 bases between. The CDR3 is made up of 16 amino acids. The DNA of the CDR3 is TGTGCCAGCAGTATCTCCGGGACGGGGACCTACAATGAGCAGTTCTTC. Its protein is CASSISGTGTYNEQFF.

This clonotype has a count of ten or more. This sequence joins TRBV15 and TRBJ2-7, with D tentatively TRBD2 (6 bases). Trimming pared 2 bases from V and 6 bases from J, leaving 8 bases between. This CDR3 has 12 residues. Germline lookup yields CDR1 LNHNV and CDR2 YYDKDF (reference sequence). CDR3 in amino acids: CATSRSGGEQYF. Here the CDR3 DNA reads TGTGCCACCAGCAGATCCGGGGGCGAGCAGTACTTC.

This rearrangement joins TRBV30 to TRBJ2-3; D is perhaps TRBD1 (6 bases). There are 16 residues in the CDR3. Germline CDR1 is GTSNPN and CDR2 is SVGIG (reference sequence). The V gene lost 2 bases and the J gene lost 2 bases, with 17 bases spanning the gap. CDR3 sequence: CAWSTRQGGPTDTQYF. Written as DNA, the CDR3 is TGTGCCTGGAGTACCCGACAAGGGGGTCCCACAGATACGCAGTATTTT.

This clonotype was seen repeatedly, ten times or more. A junction end diverges from the germline sequence, so it may reflect a read error. CDR3 coding DNA: TGTGCCAGCAGTTCCTCGACAGGGTTACATCATTTT. Its protein is CASSSSTGLHHF. This rearrangement joins TRBV12-3 or TRBV12-4 to TRBJ2-3, with 7 bases identical to TRBD1. The CDR3 sequence is 12 residues long.

This clonotype appeared many times. The V and J genes are TRBV6-5 and TRBJ2-3; D may be TRBD2 (6 bases). Trimming pared 6 bases from V and 5 bases from J, leaving 9 bases between. Germline V CDR1 and CDR2: MNHEY, SVGAGI. The CDR3 consists of 12 residues. The CDR3 is CASRSGGDTQYF. CDR3 bases: TGTGCCAGCAGATCCGGGGGAGATACGCAGTATTTT.

This clonotype has ten or more counts. This chain connects TRBV5-1 to TRBJ1-1; D is unresolved. Trimming cost V 0 bases and J 4 bases, with 10 bases left between them. The germline gives CDR1 SGHRS, CDR2 YFSETQ. The CDR3 is 14 residues long. In nucleotides, the CDR3 is TGCGCCAGCAGCTTGGACCGACGCGGCACTGAAGCTTTCTTT. Protein product: CASSLDRRGTEAFF.

The chain recombines TRBV29-1 with TRBJ1-1; D is undetermined. V was trimmed by 6 bases and J by 1 base, leaving 27 bases between them. The length of the CDR3 is 18 residues. The germline gives CDR1 SQVTM, CDR2 ANQGSEA. The CDR3 spells CSVPRPYLVRGGNTEAFF. The CDR3 DNA follows: TGCAGCGTCCCACGCCCCTATCTCGTACGGGGAGGGAACACTGAAGCTTTCTTT.

At least ten counts were recorded for this clonotype. The chain combines TRBV5-6 with TRBJ1-1; maybe TRBD1 (6 bases). Looked up from germline, CDR1 is SGHDT and CDR2 is YYEEEE. CDR3 length: 13 residues. V gave up 4 bases and J gave up 5 bases, with 12 bases separating them. CDR3 region: CASSTRGVTEAFF. The CDR3 nucleotides read TGTGCCAGCAGCACCAGGGGAGTTACTGAAGCTTTCTTT.

This clonotype has only a few counts. V is TRBV28 and J is TRBJ2-5; 11 positions match TRBD1. This CDR3 region has 16 residues. The germline CDR1 and CDR2 sequences are MDHEN and SYDVKM. V was clipped by 2 bases and J by 6 bases; unmatched bases: 8. Here the CDR3 reads CASSLGQGALGKTQYF. The CDR3 coding sequence is TGTGCCAGCAGTTTAGGACAGGGGGCGCTCGGGAAGACCCAGTACTTC.

This clonotype was seen a few times. The chain is built from TRBV20-1 and TRBJ2-7; 9 nucleotides align to TRBD1. The CDR3 length is 12 residues. V lost 6 bases and J lost 3; bases outside the gene matches: 3. Germline CDR1 reads DFQATT; CDR2 reads SNEGSKA (reference sequence). The CDR3 loop is CSAWTGDYEQYF. The CDR3 DNA is TGCAGTGCATGGACAGGGGACTACGAGCAGTACTTC.

The rearrangement joins TRBV2 to TRBJ1-2; tentatively, D is TRBD1 (6 bases). The CDR3 is made up of 13 amino acids. Trimming took off 7 bases at V and 7 bases at J, with 16 bases between the two ends. The germline V gene encodes CDR1 SNHLY and CDR2 FYNNEI. The CDR3 nucleotides read TGTGCCAGCACCCAACAGGGTGCCCTTGGCTACACCTTC. Its translation is CASTQQGALGYTF. Combining the CDR3 with reference TRBV2 and TRBJ1-2 gives the whole variable domain EPEVTQTPSHQVTQMGQEVILRCVPISNHLYFYWYRQILGQKVEFLVSFYNNEISEKSEIFDDQFSVERPDGSNFTLKIRSTKLEDSAMYFCASTQQGALGYTFGSGTRLTVV.

This clonotype was observed many times. V usage is TRBV11-2 and J usage is TRBJ2-1; unclear D gene. Germline values: CDR1 SGHAT, CDR2 FQNNGV. The CDR3 length is 13 residues. The V and J ends lost 1 base and 2 bases respectively, with 3 bases between them. The DNA for the CDR3 is TGTGCCAGCAGCTTAGTACCCTACAATGAGCAGTTCTTC. This gives the protein CASSLVPYNEQFF.

A few counts support this clonotype. V gene TRBV28 combines with J gene TRBJ2-3, with 8 nucleotides matching TRBD2. The CDR3 sequence is 13 residues long. The ends lost 5 bases at V and 10 bases at J; junction bases unmatched: 8. CDR1 is MDHEN and CDR2 is SYDVKM in the germline V gene. CDR3 sequence reads: CASSKAGVFAQYF. The CDR3 DNA is TGTGCCAGCAGTAAAGCGGGAGTCTTCGCGCAGTATTTT. Supplemented by reference TRBV28 and TRBJ2-3, the full variable domain reads DVKVTQSSRYLVKRTGEKVFLECVQDMDHENMFWYRQDPGLGLRLIYFSYDVKMKEKGDIPEGYSVSREKKERFSLILESASTNQTSMYLCASSKAGVFAQYFGPGTRLTVL.

The rearrangement joins TRBV6-1 to TRBJ2-7; D not resolved. This CDR3 contains 13 residues. The V gene's germline CDR1 is MNHNS and CDR2 SASEGT. V was cut by 4 bases and J by 3 bases, with 10 bases left in between. The CDR3, as DNA: TGTGCCAGCAGTGTCGGCCAGGTCTACGAGCAGTACTTC. Protein: CASSVGQVYEQYF.

This clonotype was detected many times. This chain joins TRBV28 and TRBJ1-2; weak D call: TRBD1 (5 bases). The CDR3 runs to 11 residues. Per the germline V gene, CDR1 is MDHEN and CDR2 is SYDVKM. Deletions cut 11 bases from V and 5 bases from J, with 12 bases between. As DNA, the CDR3 is TGTGCCGCGGGACGGATTTATGGCTACACCTTC. Translating it yields CAAGRIYGYTF.

The rearrangement joins TRBV6-5 to TRBJ2-7, with a possible D match to TRBD2 (7 bases). V dropped 0 bases and J dropped 2 bases, with 8 bases sitting between them. Germline lookup yields CDR1 MNHEY and CDR2 SVGAGI. CDR3 length: 14 amino acids. The CDR3 region is CASSYSGGPYEQYF. For the CDR3, the DNA is TGTGCCAGCAGTTACTCGGGGGGGCCCTACGAGCAGTACTTC.

This clonotype appeared a few times. The V call is TRBV20-1, the J call TRBJ2-1, with D perhaps being TRBD1 or TRBD2 (6 bases each). The V and J ends lost 5 bases and 7 bases respectively, with 15 bases between them. Germline CDR1 DFQATT, CDR2 SNEGSKA (reference sequence). The CDR3 contains 13 residues. CDR3 DNA: TGCAGTGCTGGACGGGGGCTAGCGAATGAGCAGTTCTTC. Translation: CSAGRGLANEQFF.

The chain uses TRBV18 and TRBJ1-6; D is uncertain. This CDR3 has 14 residues. V was pared by 6 bases and J by 4 bases, with 10 bases between. Germline V gene data show CDR1 as KGHSH and CDR2 as LQKENI. The CDR3 is CASSKEEYNSPLHF. The CDR3 DNA sequence: TGTGCCAGCTCTAAGGAGGAGTATAATTCACCCCTCCACTTT.

This clonotype has a handful of counts. The chain is built from TRBV28 and TRBJ1-4, with TRBD1 matching 8 bases. The CDR3 is made up of 14 amino acids. Germline V gene lookup returns CDR1 MDHEN and CDR2 SYDVKM. The J segment lost 8 bases and the V segment lost 5 bases, leaving 7 bases of the junction unmatched. In DNA, the CDR3 is TGTGCCAGCAGTAACAACAGGGGGAAGGAAAAACTGTTTTTT. This sequence encodes CASSNNRGKEKLFF.

Ten or more counts support this clonotype. V gene TRBV4-2 combines with J gene TRBJ2-3, with 13 bases that match TRBD2. The CDR3 consists of 18 residues. Trimming took 2 bases from V and 1 from J; bases not matched to a gene: 6. CDR1 LGHNA and CDR2 YNFKEQ come from the germline V gene. CDR3 region: CASSQTIGLAGGTDTQYF. CDR3 nucleotide sequence: TGTGCCAGCAGCCAAACCATCGGACTAGCGGGAGGCACAGATACGCAGTATTTT.

The table lists this clonotype with many counts. The chain couples TRBV12-3 or TRBV12-4 to TRBJ2-3; D gene uncertain. V was clipped by 4 bases and J by 0 bases, with 8 bases between them. This CDR3 is built from 14 residues. The chain's CDR3 is CASSSRISTDTQYF. The CDR3 coding sequence is TGTGCCAGCAGTTCCAGAATAAGCACAGATACGCAGTATTTT.

Ten or more counts support this clonotype. The rearrangement joins TRBV20-1 to TRBJ1-1; D is uncertain. The CDR3 is 13 amino acids. Trimming stripped 1 base from V and 6 bases from J, with 12 bases between. From germline, CDR1 is DFQATT and CDR2 SNEGSKA (reference sequence). CDR3 region: CSARVARKAEAFF. CDR3 nucleotide sequence: TGCAGTGCTAGAGTTGCTAGGAAAGCTGAAGCTTTCTTT.

Ten or more counts support this clonotype. The V gene is TRBV6-1, the J gene TRBJ1-2; possible D gene TRBD1, 5 bases. Looked up from germline, CDR1 is MNHNS and CDR2 is SASEGT. There are 13 residues in the CDR3. The germline V and J ends were trimmed by 2 bases and 7 bases, with 11 bases remaining between them. For the CDR3, the DNA is TGTGCCAGCAGTGAAAACGTGGGGACTGGCTACACCTTC. Amino acid sequence: CASSENVGTGYTF.

This clonotype was counted at least ten times. The chain links TRBV28 to TRBJ2-3; the match to TRBD2 covers 7 bases. Trimming removed 6 bases from V and 1 base from J; junction bases left unmatched: 7. CDR3 length: 15 residues. Germline assignment: CDR1 MDHEN and CDR2 SYDVKM. CDR3 in amino acids: CASSIRGGGTDTQYF. The DNA of the CDR3 is TGTGCCAGCAGCATACGGGGAGGGGGCACAGATACGCAGTATTTT.

The chain couples TRBV11-2 to TRBJ2-1; 9 bases line up with TRBD2. After removal of 3 bases from V and 7 bases from J, the junction contained 4 bases not matched to a gene. Germline V gene sequence: CDR1 SGHAT, CDR2 FQNNGV. The CDR3 runs 14 residues. The CDR3 here is CASSLAGLANEQFF. CDR3 DNA: TGTGCCAGCAGCTTGGCGGGACTAGCAAATGAGCAGTTCTTC.

This clonotype has only a few counts. This chain uses TRBV10-3 with TRBJ2-7; D gene ambiguous. The CDR3 contains 11 residues. Trimming took 4 bases from V and 5 from J, leaving 6 bases between them. Germline CDR1 reads ENHRY; CDR2 reads SYGVKD. CDR3 sequence: CAISARDEQYF. The CDR3 DNA reads TGTGCCATCAGTGCTAGGGACGAGCAGTACTTC.

Only a few counts were recorded for this clonotype. This chain links TRBV11-2 with TRBJ2-1; perhaps TRBD2 as D (5 bases). CDR3 length equals 11 residues. Between the trimmed V and J ends, which lost 5 bases and 12 bases, there was a span of 11 bases. CDR1 SGHAT and CDR2 FQNNGV come from the germline V gene. DNA of the CDR3: TGTGCCAGCAGCCCCAGACGGGGGCAGTTCTTC. It codes for CASSPRRGQFF.

J is TRBJ2-3 and V is TRBV7-2; 9 nucleotides align to TRBD2. Germline V gene lookup returns CDR1 SGHTA and CDR2 FQGNSA. V lost 5 bases, J lost 0 bases, and 6 bases stayed unmatched. This CDR3 region has 16 residues. The CDR3 DNA is TGTGCCAGCAGCGTCACCGGGACTAGCAGCACAGATACGCAGTATTTT. It is translated as CASSVTGTSSTDTQYF.

This clonotype was picked up a small number of times. V usage is TRBV5-1 and J usage is TRBJ1-2; D might be TRBD1 (6 bases). Germline V gene data show CDR1 as SGHRS and CDR2 as YFSETQ. With 0 bases removed from V and 4 bases from J, the gap between germline ends came to 13 bases. This CDR3 is 15 amino acids long. CDR3 residues: CASSLATGKGYGYTF. The CDR3 DNA follows: TGCGCCAGCAGCTTGGCCACAGGGAAGGGCTATGGCTACACCTTC.